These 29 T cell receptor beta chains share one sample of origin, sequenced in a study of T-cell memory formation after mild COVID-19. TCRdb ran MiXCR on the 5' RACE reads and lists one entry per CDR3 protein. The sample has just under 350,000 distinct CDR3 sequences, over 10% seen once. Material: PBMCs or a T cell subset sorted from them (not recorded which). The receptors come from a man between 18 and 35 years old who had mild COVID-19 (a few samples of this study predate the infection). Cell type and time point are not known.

The CDR3: CASSQDRLAGRDTQYF. The CDR3 DNA reads as TGCGCCAGCAGCCAAGATAGACTAGCGGGGCGGGATACGCAGTATTTT. J is TRBJ2-3 and V is TRBV4-3; TRBD2 agrees at 11 bases. Per the germline V gene, CDR1 is LGHNA and CDR2 is YSLEER. Trimming at V came to 0 bases and at J to 6 bases, leaving 5 bases not matched to a gene. The CDR3 covers 16 residues.

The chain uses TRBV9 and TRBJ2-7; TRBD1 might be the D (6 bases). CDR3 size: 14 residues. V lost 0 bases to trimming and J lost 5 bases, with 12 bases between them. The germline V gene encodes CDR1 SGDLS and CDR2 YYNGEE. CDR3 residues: CASSVEGEPDEQYF. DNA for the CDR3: TGTGCCAGCAGCGTAGAGGGGGAACCGGACGAGCAGTACTTC. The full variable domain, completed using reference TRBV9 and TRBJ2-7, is DSGVTQTPKHLITATGQRVTLRCSPRSGDLSVYWYQQSLDQGLQFLIQYYNGEERAKGNILERFSAQQFPDLHSELNLSSLELGDSALYFCASSVEGEPDEQYFGPGTRLTVT.

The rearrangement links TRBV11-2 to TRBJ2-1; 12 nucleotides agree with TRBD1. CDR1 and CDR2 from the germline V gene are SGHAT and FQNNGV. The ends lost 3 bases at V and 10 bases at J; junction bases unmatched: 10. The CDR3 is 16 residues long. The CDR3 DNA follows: TGTGCCAGCAGCTTTAGCCTCGGGACAGGGGGCCGGGAGCAGTTCTTC. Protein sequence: CASSFSLGTGGREQFF.

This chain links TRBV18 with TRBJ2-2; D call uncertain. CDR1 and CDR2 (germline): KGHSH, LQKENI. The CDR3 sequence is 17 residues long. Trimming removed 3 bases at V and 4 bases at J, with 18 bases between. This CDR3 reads CASSPIRSPRSTGELFF. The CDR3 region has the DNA TGTGCCAGCTCACCCATTAGGTCACCGCGGAGCACCGGGGAGCTGTTTTTT.

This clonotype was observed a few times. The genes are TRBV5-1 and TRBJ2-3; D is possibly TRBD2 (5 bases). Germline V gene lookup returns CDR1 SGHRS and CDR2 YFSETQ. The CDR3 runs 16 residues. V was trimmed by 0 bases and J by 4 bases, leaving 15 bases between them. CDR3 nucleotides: TGCGCCAGCAGCTTGGGATCGGGATTTCAGGCAGATACGCAGTATTTT. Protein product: CASSLGSGFQADTQYF.

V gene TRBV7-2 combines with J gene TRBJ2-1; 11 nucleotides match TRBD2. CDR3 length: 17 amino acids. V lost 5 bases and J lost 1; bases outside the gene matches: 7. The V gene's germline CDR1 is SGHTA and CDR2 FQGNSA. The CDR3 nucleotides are TGTGCCAGCAGCCCCCGGACTAGCGGGTATTCCTACAATGAGCAGTTCTTC. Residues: CASSPRTSGYSYNEQFF.

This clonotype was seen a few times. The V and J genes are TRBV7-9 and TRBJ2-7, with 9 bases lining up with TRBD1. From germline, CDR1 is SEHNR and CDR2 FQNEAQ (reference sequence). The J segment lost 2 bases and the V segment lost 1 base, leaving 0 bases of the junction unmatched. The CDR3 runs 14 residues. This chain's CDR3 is CASSLGTGAYEQYV. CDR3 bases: TGTGCCAGCAGCTTAGGGACAGGGGCCTACGAGCAGTACGTC.

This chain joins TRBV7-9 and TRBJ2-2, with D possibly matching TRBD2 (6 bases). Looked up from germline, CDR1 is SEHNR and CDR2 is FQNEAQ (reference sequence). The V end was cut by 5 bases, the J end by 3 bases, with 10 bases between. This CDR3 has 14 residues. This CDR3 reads CASSRDSHTGELFF. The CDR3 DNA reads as TGTGCCAGCAGCAGGGACTCCCACACCGGGGAGCTGTTTTTT.

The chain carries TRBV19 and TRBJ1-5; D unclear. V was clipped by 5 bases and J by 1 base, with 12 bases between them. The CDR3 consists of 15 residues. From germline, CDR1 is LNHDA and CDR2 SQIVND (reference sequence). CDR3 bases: TGTGCCAGTAGTGACACAGCCTACAGCAATCAGCCCCAGCATTTT. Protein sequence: CASSDTAYSNQPQHF. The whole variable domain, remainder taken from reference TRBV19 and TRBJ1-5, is DGGITQSPKYLFRKEGQNVTLSCEQNLNHDAMYWYRQDPGQGLRLIYYSQIVNDFQKGDIAEGYSVSREKKESFPLTVTSAQKNPTAFYLCASSDTAYSNQPQHFGDGTRLSIL.

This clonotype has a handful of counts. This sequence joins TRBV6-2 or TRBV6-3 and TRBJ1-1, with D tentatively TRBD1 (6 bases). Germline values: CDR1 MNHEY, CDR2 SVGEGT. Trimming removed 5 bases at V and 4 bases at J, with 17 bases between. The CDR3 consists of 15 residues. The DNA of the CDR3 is TGTGCCAGCAGTCCCCTAGCAGGGGCGGGCACTGAAGCTTTCTTT. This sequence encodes CASSPLAGAGTEAFF.

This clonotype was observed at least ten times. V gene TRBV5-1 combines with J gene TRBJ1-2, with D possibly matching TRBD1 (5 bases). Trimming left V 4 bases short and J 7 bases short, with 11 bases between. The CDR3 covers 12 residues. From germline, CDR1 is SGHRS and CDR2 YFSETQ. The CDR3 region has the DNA TGCGCCAGCAGCGGGGACGCCCCTGGCTACACCTTC. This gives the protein CASSGDAPGYTF. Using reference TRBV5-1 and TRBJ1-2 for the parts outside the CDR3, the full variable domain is KAGVTQTPRYLIKTRGQQVTLSCSPISGHRSVSWYQQTPGQGLQFLFEYFSETQRNKGNFPGRFSGRQFSNSRSEMNVSTLELGDSALYLCASSGDAPGYTFGSGTRLTVV.

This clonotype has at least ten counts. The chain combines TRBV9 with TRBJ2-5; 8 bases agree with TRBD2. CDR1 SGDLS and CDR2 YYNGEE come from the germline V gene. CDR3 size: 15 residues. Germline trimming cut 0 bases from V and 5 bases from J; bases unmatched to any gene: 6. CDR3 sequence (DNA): TGTGCCAGCAGCGTAGTCGGACTAGCATGGGAGACCCAGTACTTC. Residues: CASSVVGLAWETQYF.

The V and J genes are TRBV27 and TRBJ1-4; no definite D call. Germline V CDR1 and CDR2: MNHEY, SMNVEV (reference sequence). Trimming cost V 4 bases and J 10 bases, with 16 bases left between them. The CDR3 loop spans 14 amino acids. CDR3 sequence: CASSSSAPSGKLFF. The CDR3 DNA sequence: TGTGCCAGCAGTTCCTCGGCTCCATCGGGAAAACTGTTTTTT.

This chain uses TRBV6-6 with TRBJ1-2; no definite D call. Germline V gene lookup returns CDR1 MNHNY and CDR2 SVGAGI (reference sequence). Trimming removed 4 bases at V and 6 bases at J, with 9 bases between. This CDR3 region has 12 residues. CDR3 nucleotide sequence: TGTGCCAGCAGTTTCGCAGCTGATGGCTACACCTTC. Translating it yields CASSFAADGYTF.

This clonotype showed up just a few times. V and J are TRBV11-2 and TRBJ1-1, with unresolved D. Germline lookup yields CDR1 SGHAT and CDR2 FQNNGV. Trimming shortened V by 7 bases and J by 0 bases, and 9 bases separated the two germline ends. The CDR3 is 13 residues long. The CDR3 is CASIDGLNTEAFF. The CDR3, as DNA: TGTGCCAGCATCGACGGCCTGAACACTGAAGCTTTCTTT.

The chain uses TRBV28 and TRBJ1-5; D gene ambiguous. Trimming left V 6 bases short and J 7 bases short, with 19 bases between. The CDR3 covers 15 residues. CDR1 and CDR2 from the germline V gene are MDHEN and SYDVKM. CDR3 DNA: TGTGCCAGCAGGGCGCCGGGATCCCAATCACAGCCCCAGCATTTT. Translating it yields CASRAPGSQSQPQHF.

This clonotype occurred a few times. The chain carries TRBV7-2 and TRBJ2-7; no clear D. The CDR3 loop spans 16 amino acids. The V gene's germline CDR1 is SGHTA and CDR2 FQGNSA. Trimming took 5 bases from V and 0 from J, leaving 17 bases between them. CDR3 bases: TGTGCCAGCAGCGTACCGACCGCGGTTAACTCCTACGAGCAGTACGTC. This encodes CASSVPTAVNSYEQYV.

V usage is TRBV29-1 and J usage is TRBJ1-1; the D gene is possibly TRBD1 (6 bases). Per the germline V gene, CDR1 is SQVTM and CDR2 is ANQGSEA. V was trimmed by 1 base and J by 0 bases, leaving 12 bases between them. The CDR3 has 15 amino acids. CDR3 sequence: CSVEGGGHLNTEAFF. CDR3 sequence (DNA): TGCAGCGTTGAAGGGGGGGGACACCTGAACACTGAAGCTTTCTTT.

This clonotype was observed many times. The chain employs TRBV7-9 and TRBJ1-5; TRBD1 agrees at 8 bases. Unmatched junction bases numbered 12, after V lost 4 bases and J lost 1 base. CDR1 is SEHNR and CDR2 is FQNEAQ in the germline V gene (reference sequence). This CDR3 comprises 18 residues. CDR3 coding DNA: TGTGCCAGCAGCTCTGTCCCCAGGGGGCAACGGAGCAATCAGCCCCAGCATTTT. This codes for CASSSVPRGQRSNQPQHF.

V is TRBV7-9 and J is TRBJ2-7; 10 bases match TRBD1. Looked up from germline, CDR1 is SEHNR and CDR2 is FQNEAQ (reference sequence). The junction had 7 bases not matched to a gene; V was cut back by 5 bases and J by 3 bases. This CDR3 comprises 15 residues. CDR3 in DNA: TGTGCCAGCAGCCAGACAGGGGGCCTCTTCTACGAGCAGTACGTC. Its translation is CASSQTGGLFYEQYV.

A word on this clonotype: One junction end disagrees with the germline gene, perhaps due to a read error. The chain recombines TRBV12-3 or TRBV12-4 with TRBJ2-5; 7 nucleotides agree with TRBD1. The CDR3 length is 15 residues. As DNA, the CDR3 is TGTGCCAGCAGTCGACAGGGAGAATTTGGAGAGATCCAGTACTTC. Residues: CASSRQGEFGEIQYF.

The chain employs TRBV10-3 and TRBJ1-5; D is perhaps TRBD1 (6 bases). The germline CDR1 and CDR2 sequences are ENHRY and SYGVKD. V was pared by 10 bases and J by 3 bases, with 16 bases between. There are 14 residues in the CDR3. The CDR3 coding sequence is TGTGCCACTTCCAGAGGGACACTCAATCAGCCCCAGCATTTT. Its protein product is CATSRGTLNQPQHF.

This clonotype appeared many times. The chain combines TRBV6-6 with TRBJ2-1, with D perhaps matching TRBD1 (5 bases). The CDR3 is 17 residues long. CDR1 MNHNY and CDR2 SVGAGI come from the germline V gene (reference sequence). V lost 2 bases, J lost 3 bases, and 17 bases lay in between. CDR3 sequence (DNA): TGTGCCAGCAGTTACCCAAGGTCAGGGAAGAGCTACAATGAGCAGTTCTTC. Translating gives CASSYPRSGKSYNEQFF.

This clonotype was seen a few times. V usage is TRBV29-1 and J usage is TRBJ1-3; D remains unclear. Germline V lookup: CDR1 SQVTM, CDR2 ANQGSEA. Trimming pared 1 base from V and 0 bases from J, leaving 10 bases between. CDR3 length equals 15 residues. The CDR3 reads CSVEVTDYSGNTIYF. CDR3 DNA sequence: TGCAGCGTTGAAGTTACGGACTACTCTGGAAACACCATATATTTT.

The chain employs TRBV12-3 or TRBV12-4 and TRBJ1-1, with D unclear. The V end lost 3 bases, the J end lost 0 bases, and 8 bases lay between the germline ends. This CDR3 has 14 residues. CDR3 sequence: CASSFYGVNTEAFF. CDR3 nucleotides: TGTGCCAGCAGTTTCTACGGGGTGAACACTGAAGCTTTCTTT.

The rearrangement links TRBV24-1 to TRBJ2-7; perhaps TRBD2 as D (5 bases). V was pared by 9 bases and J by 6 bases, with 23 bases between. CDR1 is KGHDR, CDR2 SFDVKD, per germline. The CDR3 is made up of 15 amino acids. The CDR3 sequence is CATGAGRMVLREQYV. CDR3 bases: TGTGCCACCGGCGCGGGCAGGATGGTCCTCCGCGAGCAGTACGTC.

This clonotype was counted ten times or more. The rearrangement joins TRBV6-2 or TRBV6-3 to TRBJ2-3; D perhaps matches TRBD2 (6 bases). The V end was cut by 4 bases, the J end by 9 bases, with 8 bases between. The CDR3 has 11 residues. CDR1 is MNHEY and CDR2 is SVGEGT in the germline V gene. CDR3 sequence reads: CASSLSGTQYF. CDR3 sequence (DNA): TGTGCCAGCAGTTTGAGCGGGACGCAGTATTTT.

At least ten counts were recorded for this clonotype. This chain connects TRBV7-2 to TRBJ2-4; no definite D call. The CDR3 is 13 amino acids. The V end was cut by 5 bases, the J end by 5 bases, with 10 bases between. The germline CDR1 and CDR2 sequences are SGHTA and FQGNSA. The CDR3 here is CASSDWAENIQYF. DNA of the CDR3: TGTGCCAGCAGCGATTGGGCAGAAAACATTCAGTACTTC.

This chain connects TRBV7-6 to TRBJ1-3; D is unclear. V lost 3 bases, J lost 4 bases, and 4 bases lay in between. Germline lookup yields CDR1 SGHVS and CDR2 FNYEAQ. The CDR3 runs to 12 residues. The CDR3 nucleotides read TGTGCCAGCAGCTTCAGGGGAAACACCATATATTTT. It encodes CASSFRGNTIYF.